The 8 T cell receptor beta chains reported below all come from one sample, sequenced in a study of shared clonotypes between healthy human individuals. The protocol was immunoSEQ multiplex PCR, while the TCRdb copy is restricted to in-frame clones and leaves out a portion. Of roughly 2 million clones listed, about 95% are singletons. The naive CD8 fraction comprised CD45RO-negative cells positively selected for CCR7 and excluded terminally differentiated effector memory CD45RA+ cells. Sequencing was done on a sample of naive CD8+ T cells sorted from blood. The origin of the receptors is a man younger than 30 in good health.

The chain uses TRBV30 and TRBJ1-3, with D possibly being TRBD1 (5 bases). The germline V and J ends were trimmed by 0 bases and 8 bases, with 14 bases remaining between them. CDR3 length equals 14 residues. CDR1 and CDR2 (germline): GTSNPN, SVGIG (reference sequence). The CDR3 sequence is CAWSVPREGDTIYF. The CDR3 DNA reads as TGTGCCTGGAGTGTACCCAGGGAGGGAGACACCATATATTTT.

V is TRBV5-6 and J is TRBJ1-2, with 11 bases fitting TRBD1. The CDR3 covers 14 residues. V was pared by 4 bases and J by 8 bases, with 7 bases of the junction left unmatched. From germline, CDR1 is SGHDT and CDR2 YYEEEE. This CDR3 reads CASSGMGQGDGYTF. The CDR3 DNA reads TGTGCCAGCAGCGGGATGGGACAGGGGGACGGCTACACCTTC.

The rearrangement links TRBV7-8 to TRBJ2-7, with D possibly matching TRBD1 (7 bases). This CDR3 region has 15 residues. The germline V gene encodes CDR1 SGHVS and CDR2 FQNEAQ. V was pared by 3 bases and J by 3 bases, with 15 bases between. This chain's CDR3 is CASSFDREVDYEQYF. CDR3 coding DNA: TGTGCCAGCAGCTTTGACAGGGAGGTAGACTACGAGCAGTACTTC.

The chain employs TRBV4-2 and TRBJ2-7; 7 nucleotides match TRBD1. After removal of 2 bases from V and 1 base from J, the junction contained 8 bases not matched to a gene. Germline CDR1 reads LGHNA; CDR2 reads YNFKEQ. CDR3 length equals 16 residues. The CDR3 sequence is CASSQHTGEGSYEQYF. The CDR3 DNA reads TGTGCCAGCAGCCAACATACAGGGGAAGGGTCCTACGAGCAGTACTTC.

The rearrangement links TRBV29-1 to TRBJ1-1; perhaps TRBD1 as D (5 bases). Germline V gene sequence: CDR1 SQVTM, CDR2 ANQGSEA. The CDR3 runs 10 residues. With 8 bases removed from V and 7 bases from J, the gap between germline ends came to 11 bases. The CDR3 is CSSRDGEAFF. The CDR3 DNA reads as TGCAGCTCCCGGGACGGTGAAGCTTTCTTT.

On this clone itself: This sample also contains other DNA sequences that code for the same CDR3. The chain employs TRBV4-1 and TRBJ1-1, with TRBD1 as a possible D gene (5 bases). The CDR3 runs 13 residues. The germline V and J ends were trimmed by 0 bases and 3 bases, with 5 bases remaining between them. Germline CDR1 is MGHRA and CDR2 is YSYEKL. CDR3 nucleotides: TGCGCCAGCAGCCAAGACAGGGACACTGAAGCTTTCTTT. It encodes CASSQDRDTEAFF.

In its sample, this clone was seen once. The J gene is TRBJ1-2, the V gene TRBV15; 8 positions match TRBD1. V trimming: 7 bases; J trimming: 0 bases; junction bases outside the gene matches: 19. Germline lookup yields CDR1 LNHNV and CDR2 YYDKDF (reference sequence). The CDR3 covers 19 residues. As DNA, the CDR3 is TGTGCCACCACGGTCAGGGGGCCGGGGTCGCTGGTTTCTAACTATGGCTACACCTTC. Protein sequence: CATTVRGPGSLVSNYGYTF.

Worth noting for this clone: The sample holds other DNA sequences that translate to the same CDR3. This chain uses TRBV28 with TRBJ2-7; D remains ambiguous. Germline values: CDR1 MDHEN, CDR2 SYDVKM. Trimming cost V 5 bases and J 3 bases, with 5 bases left between them. This CDR3 contains 11 residues. This chain's CDR3 is CASSPHYEQYF. The CDR3 bases are TGTGCCAGCAGTCCACACTACGAGCAGTACTTC.